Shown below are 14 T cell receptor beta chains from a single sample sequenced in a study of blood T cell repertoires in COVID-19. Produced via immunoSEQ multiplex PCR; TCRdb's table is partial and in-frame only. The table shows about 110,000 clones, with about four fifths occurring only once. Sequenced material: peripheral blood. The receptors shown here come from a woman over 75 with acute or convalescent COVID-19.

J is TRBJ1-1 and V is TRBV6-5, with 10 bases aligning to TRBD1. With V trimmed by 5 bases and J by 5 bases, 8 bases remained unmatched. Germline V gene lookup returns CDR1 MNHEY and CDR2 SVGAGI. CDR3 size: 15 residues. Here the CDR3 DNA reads TGTGCCAGCAGTAGACCGGACAGGGGGACAACTGAAGCTTTCTTT. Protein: CASSRPDRGTTEAFF.

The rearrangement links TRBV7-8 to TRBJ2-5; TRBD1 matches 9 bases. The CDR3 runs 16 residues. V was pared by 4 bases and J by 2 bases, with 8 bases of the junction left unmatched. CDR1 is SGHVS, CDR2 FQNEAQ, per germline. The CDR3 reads CASSSLDRGRQETQYF. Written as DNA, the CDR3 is TGTGCCAGCAGCTCCCTGGACAGGGGAAGGCAAGAGACCCAGTACTTC.

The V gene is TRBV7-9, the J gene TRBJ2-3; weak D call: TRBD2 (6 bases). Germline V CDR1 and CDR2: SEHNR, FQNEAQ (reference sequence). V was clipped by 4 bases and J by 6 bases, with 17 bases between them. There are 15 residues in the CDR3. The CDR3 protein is CASSSRDFSPDTQYF. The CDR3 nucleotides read TGTGCCAGCAGCTCTCGGGACTTCTCACCCGATACGCAGTATTTT. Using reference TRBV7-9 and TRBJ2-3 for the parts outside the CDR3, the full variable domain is DTGVSQNPRHKITKRGQNVTFRCDPISEHNRLYWYRQTLGQGPEFLTYFQNEAQLEKSRLLSDRFSAERPKGSFSTLEIQRTEQGDSAMYLCASSSRDFSPDTQYFGPGTRLTVL.

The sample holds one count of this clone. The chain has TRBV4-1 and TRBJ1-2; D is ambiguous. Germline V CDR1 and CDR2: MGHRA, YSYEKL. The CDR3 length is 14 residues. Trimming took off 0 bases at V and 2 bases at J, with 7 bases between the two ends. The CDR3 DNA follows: TGCGCCAGCAGCCAAGATCCCGGGAACTATGGCTACACCTTC. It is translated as CASSQDPGNYGYTF.

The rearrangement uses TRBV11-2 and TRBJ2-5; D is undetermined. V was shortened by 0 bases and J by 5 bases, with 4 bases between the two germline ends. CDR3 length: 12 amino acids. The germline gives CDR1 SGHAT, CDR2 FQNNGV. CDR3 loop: CASSLDLETQYF. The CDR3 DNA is TGTGCCAGCAGCTTAGATCTCGAGACCCAGTACTTC.

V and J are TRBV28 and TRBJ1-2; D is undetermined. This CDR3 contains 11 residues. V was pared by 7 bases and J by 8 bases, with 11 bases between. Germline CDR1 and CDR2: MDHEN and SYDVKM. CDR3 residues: CASNAGGGYTF. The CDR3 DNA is TGTGCCAGCAATGCAGGCGGGGGCTACACCTTC.

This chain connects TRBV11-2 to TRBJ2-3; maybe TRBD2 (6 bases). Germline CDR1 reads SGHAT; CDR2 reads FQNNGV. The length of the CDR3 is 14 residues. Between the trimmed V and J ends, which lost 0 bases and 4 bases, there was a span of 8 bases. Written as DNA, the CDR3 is TGTGCCAGCAGCTTAGAGGGAGGAGCAGATACGCAGTATTTT. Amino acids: CASSLEGGADTQYF.

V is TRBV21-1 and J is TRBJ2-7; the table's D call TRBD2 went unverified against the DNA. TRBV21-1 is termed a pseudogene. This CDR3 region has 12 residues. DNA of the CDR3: TGTGCCAGCAGCTTACTAGTAGTCGAGCAGTACGTC. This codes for CASSLLVVEQYV.

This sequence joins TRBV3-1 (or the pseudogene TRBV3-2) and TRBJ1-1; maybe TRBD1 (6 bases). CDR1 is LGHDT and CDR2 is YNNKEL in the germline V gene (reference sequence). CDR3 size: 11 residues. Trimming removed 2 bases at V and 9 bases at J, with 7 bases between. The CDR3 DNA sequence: TGTGCCAGCAGCCAACAGGGGCAAGCTTTCTTT. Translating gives CASSQQGQAFF.

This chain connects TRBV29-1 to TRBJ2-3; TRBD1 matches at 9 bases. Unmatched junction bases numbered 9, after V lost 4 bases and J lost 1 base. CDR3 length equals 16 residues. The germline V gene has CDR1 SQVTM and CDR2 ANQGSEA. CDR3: CSVGLAGQGRTDTQYF. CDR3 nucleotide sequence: TGCAGCGTTGGGTTGGCGGGACAGGGTCGCACAGATACGCAGTATTTT.

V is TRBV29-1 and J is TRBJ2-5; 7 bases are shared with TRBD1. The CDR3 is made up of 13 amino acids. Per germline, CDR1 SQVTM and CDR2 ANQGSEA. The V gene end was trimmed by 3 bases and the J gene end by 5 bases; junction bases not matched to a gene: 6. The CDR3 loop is CSVDDRVGETQYF. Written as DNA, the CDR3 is TGCAGCGTTGATGACAGGGTGGGGGAGACCCAGTACTTC.

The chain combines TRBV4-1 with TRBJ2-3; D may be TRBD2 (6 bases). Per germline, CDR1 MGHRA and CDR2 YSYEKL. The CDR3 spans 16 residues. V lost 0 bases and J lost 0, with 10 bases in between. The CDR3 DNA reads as TGCGCCAGCAGCCAAGATAAAGCGGGCAGCACAGATACGCAGTATTTT. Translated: CASSQDKAGSTDTQYF.

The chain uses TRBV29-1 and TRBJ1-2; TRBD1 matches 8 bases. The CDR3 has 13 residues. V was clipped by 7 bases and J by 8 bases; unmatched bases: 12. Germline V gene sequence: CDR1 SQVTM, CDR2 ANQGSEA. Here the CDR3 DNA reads TGCAGCGCAGTCGGACAGGGTTCGTGGGGCTACACCTTC. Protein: CSAVGQGSWGYTF.

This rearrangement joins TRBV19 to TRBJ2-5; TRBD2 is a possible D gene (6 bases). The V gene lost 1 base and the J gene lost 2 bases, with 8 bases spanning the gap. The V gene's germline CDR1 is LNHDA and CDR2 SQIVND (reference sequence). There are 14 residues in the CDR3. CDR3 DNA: TGTGCCAGTAGTATAGCAGGAGGGCAAGAGACCCAGTACTTC. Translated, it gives CASSIAGGQETQYF.